This TCR beta chain derives from a study of post-analysis software for immune sequencing data. V lost 5 bases, J lost 4 bases, and 25 bases lay in between. The CDR3 is 18 amino acids. cDNA libraries for TCR beta contained unique molecular identifiers. TCRdb analysed the PCR reads with MiXCR anew, one entry per CDR3 protein. Among 170,000 or so distinct CDR3 sequences listed, about 32% were seen once. Notes on the study in general: Patients showed TRBV5-6, TRBV5-1 and TRBV20-1 among five TRBV segments more frequent than in controls.

About this clonotype itself: Its antigen remains unidentified.

The sample taken for sequencing was blood. This clonotype originated in a girl between 10 and 17 years old with multiple sclerosis. V usage is TRBV12-3 or TRBV12-4 and J usage is TRBJ2-3, with D possibly TRBD2 on 5 matching bases. The CDR3 coding sequence is TGTGCCAGCAGTCCGGGGAGCGGAGGTATCACGCGCGCAGATACGCAGTATTTT. Its translation: CASSPGSGGITRADTQYF.